Listed below are T cell receptor beta chains from one sample, sequenced in a study of siplizumab effects on memory and regulatory T cells. Some clones are missing from TCRdb's copy, which holds only in-frame ones; the method was immunoSEQ multiplex PCR. The table has more than 70,000 clones, approximately 95% seen once; the top ten hold 15% to 20%. The specimen sequenced was CD8+ T cells sorted from blood. The receptors originated from a human donor in good health. The CDR3 runs from the conserved cysteine through the conserved F or W. Each record gives: V gene, CDR3 protein.

TRBV7-9 | CASSSWTGGDRYEQYF
TRBV18 | CASSPSDRPYGYTF
TRBV27 | CASSLSWLQETQYF
TRBV19 | CASGLAGGLGEQFF
TRBV10-1 | CASSPSGAYWQFF
TRBV19 | CASTMGVGGELFF
TRBV10-3 | CAVRVGPPKTGELFF
TRBV7-9 | CASSLGLAGGQETQYF
TRBV29-1 | CSVEPTGLNTEAFF
TRBV7-9 | CASSLPNSEAFF
TRBV7-9 | CASSLVEPLHF
TRBV7-9 | CASSLEPRVLMNTEAFF
TRBV2 | CASSEGQGGGYEQFF
TRBV5-4 | CASSAQGLAGEAETQYF
TRBV2 | CASSDTRNEQFF
TRBV28 | CASSFRGGNQPQHF
TRBV9 | CASSPQGSVGYYEQYF
TRBV9 | CASSVGTSGEQYF
TRBV28 | CASSFTSGSRDTQYF
TRBV4-1 | CASSLAGLSISSYEQYF